These 17 T cell receptor beta chains were all obtained from the same sample, sequenced in a study of high-grade serous ovarian cancer treatment subgroups. Tumor tissue was taken before any definitive surgery or chemotherapy was given. The repertoire was sequenced with immunoSEQ multiplex PCR; TCRdb's copy has only in-frame clones and lacks some. The sample lists roughly 8,300 clones, approximately 62% seen once, with 4.5% to 7.5% in the top ten. Sample: tumor tissue. The receptors originated from a human donor with high-grade serous ovarian cancer.

Points on this clone: The junction does not match germline at one end; this may be a read error. The J gene is TRBJ1-1, the V gene TRBV5-1; D gene uncertain. The CDR3 has 12 residues. CDR1 is SGHRS, CDR2 YFSETQ, per germline. CDR3 bases: TGTGCCAGCAGCCCTCCTGGGGCTGAAGCTTTCTTT. Amino acids: CASSPPGAEAFF.

V gene TRBV7-9 combines with J gene TRBJ1-5, with unresolved D. The germline V and J ends were trimmed by 2 bases and 4 bases, with 6 bases remaining between them. CDR3 length: 13 amino acids. CDR1 is SEHNR and CDR2 is FQNEAQ in the germline V gene (reference sequence). CDR3 in amino acids: CASSLSGNQPQHF. The CDR3 bases are TGTGCCAGCAGCTTATCGGGAAATCAGCCCCAGCATTTT.

This chain joins TRBV20-1 and TRBJ2-1; no definite D call. CDR1 is DFQATT and CDR2 is SNEGSKA in the germline V gene (reference sequence). The length of the CDR3 is 10 residues. Trimming took 5 bases from V and 4 from J, leaving 3 bases between them. The CDR3 here is CSAPYNEQFF. Here the CDR3 DNA reads TGCAGTGCTCCTTACAATGAGCAGTTCTTC.

The genes are TRBV7-9 and TRBJ2-3, with D possibly TRBD2 on 5 matching bases. This CDR3 is 16 amino acids long. V lost 4 bases to trimming and J lost 0 bases, with 14 bases between them. The germline CDR1 and CDR2 sequences are SEHNR and FQNEAQ (reference sequence). The CDR3 sequence: CASSSGVAPSTDTQYF. In DNA form, the CDR3 reads TGTGCCAGCAGCTCCGGGGTAGCTCCTAGCACAGATACGCAGTATTTT.

V and J are TRBV28 and TRBJ1-1; 7 bases are a match to TRBD1. V gave up 6 bases and J gave up 8 bases; unmatched junction bases: 15. Germline V gene data show CDR1 as MDHEN and CDR2 as SYDVKM. This CDR3 has 15 amino acids. The CDR3 reads CASRDTGAGAGEAFF. The DNA for the CDR3 is TGTGCCAGCAGAGATACAGGGGCCGGGGCGGGCGAAGCTTTCTTT.

The chain has TRBV28 and TRBJ1-3; the match to TRBD1 covers 7 bases. J was trimmed by 2 bases and V by 2 bases; bases with no gene match: 0. The CDR3 loop spans 14 amino acids. Germline CDR1 MDHEN, CDR2 SYDVKM. The CDR3 coding sequence is TGTGCCAGCAGTTTACAGGGGGCTGGAAACACCATATATTTT. Its translation: CASSLQGAGNTIYF.

The rearrangement links TRBV9 to TRBJ2-3, with TRBD2 identical over 7 bases. Germline V gene sequence: CDR1 SGDLS, CDR2 YYNGEE. V lost 0 bases and J lost 4; bases outside the gene matches: 11. This CDR3 comprises 17 residues. The CDR3 bases are TGTGCCAGCAGCGTAGCTCCAGCGGGGTCCGGCGCAGATACGCAGTATTTT. It translates to CASSVAPAGSGADTQYF.

This rearrangement joins TRBV9 to TRBJ2-5, with D possibly being TRBD2 (6 bases). Germline CDR1 reads SGDLS; CDR2 reads YYNGEE. The V end lost 0 bases, the J end lost 7 bases, and 13 bases lay between the germline ends. The CDR3 totals 14 residues. The DNA of the CDR3 is TGTGCCAGCAGCGTAGCAGGAGGGTACGGGACCCAGTACTTC. Amino acid sequence: CASSVAGGYGTQYF.

This clone was seen only once. V is TRBV6-1 and J is TRBJ1-3, with D perhaps matching TRBD1 (6 bases). V was cut by 2 bases and J by 5 bases, with 22 bases left in between. The germline gives CDR1 MNHNS, CDR2 SASEGT. This CDR3 is built from 18 residues. CDR3 sequence (DNA): TGTGCCAGCAGTGAAAGGGGCGACGGCAGGGGTGCGAGAAACACCATATATTTT. Translating gives CASSERGDGRGARNTIYF.

The rearrangement links TRBV7-2 to TRBJ1-2; D unresolved. Trimming shortened V by 2 bases and J by 6 bases, and 22 bases separated the two germline ends. The germline V gene encodes CDR1 SGHTA and CDR2 FQGNSA. The CDR3 loop spans 17 amino acids. The CDR3, as DNA: TGTGCCAGCAGCTTATTTTATAGGTTAGCGGGAGAGAATGGCTACACCTTC. It specifies CASSLFYRLAGENGYTF.

In its sample, this clone was seen a few times. V is TRBV5-4 and J is TRBJ1-5; weak D call: TRBD1 (6 bases). CDR1 SGHNT and CDR2 YYREEE come from the germline V gene (reference sequence). The CDR3 length is 15 residues. Between the trimmed V and J ends, which lost 4 bases and 5 bases, there was a span of 16 bases. In DNA form, the CDR3 reads TGTGCCAGCAGCCTAGGGGGGAGTGGCGATCAGCCCCAGCATTTT. Its protein is CASSLGGSGDQPQHF. The entire variable domain, with the rest obtained from reference TRBV5-4 and TRBJ1-5, is as follows: ETGVTQSPTHLIKTRGQQVTLRCSSQSGHNTVSWYQQALGQGPQFIFQYYREEENGRGNFPPRFSGLQFPNYSSELNVNALELDDSALYLCASSLGGSGDQPQHFGDGTRLSIL.

This rearrangement joins TRBV7-8 to TRBJ1-5, with D uncertain. Germline CDR1 is SGHVS and CDR2 is FQNEAQ. Trimming shortened V by 5 bases and J by 3 bases, and 14 bases separated the two germline ends. The CDR3 has 15 amino acids. Written as DNA, the CDR3 is TGTGCCAGCAGCCATTGGGGAGGGCCCAATCAGCCCCAGCATTTT. This codes for CASSHWGGPNQPQHF.

In its sample, this clone ranks as medium-sized. The V call is TRBV7-2, the J call TRBJ1-2; 7 nucleotides align to TRBD1. The CDR3 length is 15 residues. Germline V lookup: CDR1 SGHTA, CDR2 FQGNSA. With 5 bases clipped from V and 4 bases from J, the junction kept 10 bases outside the gene matches. CDR3 bases: TGTGCCAGCAGCCCAAGCCCGACAGGGAGCTATGGCTACACCTTC. As protein: CASSPSPTGSYGYTF.

The rearrangement joins TRBV15 to TRBJ2-5, with D hard to call. The CDR3 extends over 13 amino acids. Germline V gene lookup returns CDR1 LNHNV and CDR2 YYDKDF (reference sequence). Trimming cost V 1 base and J 1 base, with 4 bases left between them. The CDR3 here is CATSRGRQETQYF. The CDR3 nucleotides read TGTGCCACCAGCAGAGGACGCCAAGAGACCCAGTACTTC.

This chain joins TRBV10-3 and TRBJ2-1, with D perhaps TRBD2 (6 bases). The CDR3 is made up of 16 amino acids. V was clipped by 5 bases and J by 5 bases, with 19 bases between them. Germline V CDR1 and CDR2: ENHRY, SYGVKD. CDR3 nucleotide sequence: TGTGCCATCAGTCGGGACTCCTTTTCGGGCCACAATGAGCAGTTCTTC. Translating gives CAISRDSFSGHNEQFF.

This sequence joins TRBV29-1 and TRBJ1-6, with D unresolved. Germline V gives CDR1 SQVTM, CDR2 ANQGSEA. The V end lost 8 bases, the J end lost 7 bases, and 18 bases lay between the germline ends. This CDR3 is built from 14 residues. The CDR3, as DNA: TGCAGCACCCGGACTGCCGGGGAGAATTCACCCCTCCACTTT. This sequence encodes CSTRTAGENSPLHF.

This chain connects TRBV7-8 to TRBJ2-5; the match to TRBD1 covers 9 bases. The CDR3 extends over 16 amino acids. Germline V gene sequence: CDR1 SGHVS, CDR2 FQNEAQ. V was pared by 3 bases and J by 2 bases, with 7 bases of the junction left unmatched. This chain's CDR3 is CASSFTSGQGQETQYF. The CDR3 nucleotides read TGTGCCAGCAGCTTCACGTCGGGACAGGGACAAGAGACCCAGTACTTC.